The rows below give T cell receptor beta chains drawn from one sample of a study of shared clonotypes between healthy human individuals. The method was immunoSEQ multiplex PCR; TCRdb's version includes in-frame clones alone and lacks a portion of them. The data contain over a million clones, less than 99% of them singletons. The sequenced sample consisted of naive CD4+ T cells sorted from blood. The receptors derive from a man aged 25 to 40 in good health. CDR3s include the opening cysteine and the closing phenylalanine or tryptophan. The D gene is left open where the match is weak. Clone size is shown for a subset of rows, as once, few, many or a class of expanded clone.

CASSPTGSGNTIYF	TGTGCCAGCAGCCCAACAGGGAGCGGAAACACCATATATTTT	.	TRBJ1-3	TRBV7-2	once
CASSTGTTYEQYF	TGTGCCAGCAGTACCGGGACTACCTACGAGCAGTACTTC	TRBD2	TRBJ2-7	TRBV6-5	.
CASSQSAEQFF	TGTGCCAGCAGCCAGAGTGCTGAGCAGTTCTTC	.	TRBJ2-1	TRBV11-3	few
CASSPRQGVGYTF	TGTGCCAGCAGCCCCAGACAGGGTGTCGGCTACACCTTC	TRBD1	TRBJ1-2	TRBV7-2	.
CASSPDSYNEQFF	TGCGCCAGCAGCCCAGACTCCTACAATGAGCAGTTCTTC	.	TRBJ2-1	TRBV10-1	.
CASSLSTSGRTYNEQFF	TGTGCCAGCAGTTTATCGACTAGCGGGAGGACCTACAATGAGCAGTTCTTC	TRBD2	TRBJ2-1	TRBV28	.
CAWGRLVDYTF	TGTGCCTGGGGACGACTAGTCGACTACACCTTC	.	TRBJ1-2	TRBV30	.
CASSDFRYEQYF	TGTGCCAGCAGTGACTTTCGGTACGAGCAGTACTTC	.	TRBJ2-7	TRBV6-4	.
CASSQAGQETQYF	TGTGCCAGCTCACAGGCAGGGCAAGAGACCCAGTACTTC	.	TRBJ2-5	TRBV18	.
CASSQEPTGGRTGELFF	TGCGCCAGCAGCCAAGAACCAACAGGGGGCCGGACCGGGGAGCTGTTTTTT	TRBD1	TRBJ2-2	TRBV4-1	.
CASSFPGLKQFF	TGTGCCAGCAGCTTTCCGGGACTAAAGCAGTTCTTC	TRBD2	TRBJ2-1	TRBV7-3	.
CASSISGSSYNEQFF	TGTGCCAGCAGCATTAGCGGGAGCTCCTACAATGAGCAGTTCTTC	TRBD2	TRBJ2-1	TRBV9	once
CASSLVLAVKDTQYF	TGTGCCAGCAGCTTAGTTCTAGCGGTGAAAGATACGCAGTATTTT	TRBD2	TRBJ2-3	TRBV7-9	.
CASSEVVDTQYF	TGCGCCAGCAGTGAGGTGGTGGATACGCAGTATTTT	.	TRBJ2-3	TRBV10-1	.
CASSQSTGEKLFF	TGCGCCAGCAGTCAATCGACAGGGGAAAAACTGTTTTTT	TRBD1	TRBJ1-4	TRBV23-1	.
CASSIGLLLNNEQFF	TGTGCCAGTAGTATCGGGCTCCTGCTAAACAATGAGCAGTTCTTC	.	TRBJ2-1	TRBV19	.
CASSALGRGEEQYF	TGTGCCAGCAGCGCCCTCGGACGGGGAGAGGAGCAGTACTTC	.	TRBJ2-7	TRBV7-9	.
CASNLVTGTANEQFF	TGTGCCAGCAATCTTGTTACGGGGACAGCAAATGAGCAGTTCTTC	TRBD1	TRBJ2-1	TRBV5-4	.
CASSVRGYEQYF	TGTGCCAGCAGTGTCAGGGGTTACGAGCAGTACTTC	.	TRBJ2-7	TRBV5-6	.
CASSLVSSGANVLTF	TGTGCCAGCAGCTTAGTTAGCTCTGGGGCCAACGTCCTGACTTTC	.	TRBJ2-6	TRBV7-2	.
CASSLTSGLYNEQFF	TGTGCCAGCAGTTTGACTAGCGGTCTCTACAATGAGCAGTTCTTC	TRBD2	TRBJ2-1	TRBV5-4	.
CASSPRFSDPYEQYF	TGTGCCAGCTCACCAAGGTTCAGCGATCCCTACGAGCAGTACTTC	.	TRBJ2-7	TRBV18	.
CASSLPGVGEKLFF	TGCGCCAGCAGCTTGCCAGGGGTAGGAGAAAAACTGTTTTTT	.	TRBJ1-4	TRBV5-1	.
CASSKVEGAETQYF	TGTGCCAGCAGCAAAGTTGAGGGCGCAGAGACCCAGTACTTC	.	TRBJ2-5	TRBV21-1	.
CASSLLPGTSGRVVHQETQYF	TGTGCCAGCTCACTCCTCCCAGGGACTAGCGGGAGAGTCGTCCACCAAGAGACCCAGTACTTC	TRBD2	TRBJ2-5	TRBV18	.
CASSWGHGYGYTF	TGTGCCAGCAGTTGGGGACATGGGTATGGCTACACCTTC	.	TRBJ1-2	TRBV28	.
CAISLNRGQGLADTQYF	TGTGCCATCTCTCTGAACCGGGGACAGGGCCTCGCGGATACGCAGTATTTT	TRBD1	TRBJ2-3	TRBV10-3	once
CSGLAGVNEQFF	TGCAGCGGACTAGCGGGAGTCAATGAGCAGTTCTTC	TRBD2	TRBJ2-1	TRBV29-1	.
CASSYAGSTDTQYF	TGTGCCAGCAGTTACGCGGGTAGCACAGATACGCAGTATTTT	.	TRBJ2-3	TRBV6-5	.
CASSLGRTENTEAFF	TGTGCCAGCAGCTTAGGGAGGACAGAGAACACTGAAGCTTTCTTT	.	TRBJ1-1	TRBV7-3	.
CASSPRTSTGELFF	TGTGCCAGCAGCCCCCGGACTAGCACCGGGGAGCTGTTTTTT	TRBD2	TRBJ2-2	TRBV9	.
CASSLVAGTQETQYF	TGCGCCAGCAGCTTGGTCGCAGGGACACAAGAGACCCAGTACTTC	.	TRBJ2-5	TRBV5-1	.
CASGEQPNTEAFF	TGTGCTTCGGGGGAACAACCTAATACTGAAGCTTTCTTT	.	TRBJ1-1	TRBV19	.
CASSARTGGLGYTF	TGTGCCAGCAGTGCAAGGACAGGGGGCCTTGGCTACACCTTC	TRBD1	TRBJ1-2	TRBV25-1	once
CASSPGTSGRWREQYF	TGTGCCAGCAGTCCCGGGACTAGCGGGAGATGGAGGGAGCAGTACTTC	TRBD2	TRBJ2-7	TRBV28	.
CAWSVSGLGADTQYF	TGTGCCTGGAGTGTTTCAGGCCTCGGGGCAGATACGCAGTATTTT	.	TRBJ2-3	TRBV30	.
CASSFITAAAAYEQYF	TGTGCCAGCAGCTTCATCACCGCCGCGGCCGCCTACGAGCAGTACTTC	.	TRBJ2-7	TRBV7-9	.
CSAGVDEQYF	TGCAGCGCCGGGGTGGACGAGCAGTACTTC	.	TRBJ2-7	TRBV29-1	.
CASRIEYSNTEAFF	TGTGCCAGCAGAATAGAGTACTCGAACACTGAAGCTTTCTTT	.	TRBJ1-1	TRBV28	.